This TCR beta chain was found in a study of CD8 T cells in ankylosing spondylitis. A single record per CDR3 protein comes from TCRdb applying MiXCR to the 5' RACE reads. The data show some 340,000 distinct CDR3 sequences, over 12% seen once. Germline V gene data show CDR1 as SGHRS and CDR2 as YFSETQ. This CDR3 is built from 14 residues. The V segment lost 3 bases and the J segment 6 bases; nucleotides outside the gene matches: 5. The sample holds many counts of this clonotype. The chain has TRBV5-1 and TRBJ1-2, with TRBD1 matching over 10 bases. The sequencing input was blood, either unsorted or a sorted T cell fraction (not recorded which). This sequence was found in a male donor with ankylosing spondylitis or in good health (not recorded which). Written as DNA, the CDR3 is TGCGCCAGCAGCTGGAACGACAGGGGGCATGGCTACACCTTC. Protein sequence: CASSWNDRGHGYTF.